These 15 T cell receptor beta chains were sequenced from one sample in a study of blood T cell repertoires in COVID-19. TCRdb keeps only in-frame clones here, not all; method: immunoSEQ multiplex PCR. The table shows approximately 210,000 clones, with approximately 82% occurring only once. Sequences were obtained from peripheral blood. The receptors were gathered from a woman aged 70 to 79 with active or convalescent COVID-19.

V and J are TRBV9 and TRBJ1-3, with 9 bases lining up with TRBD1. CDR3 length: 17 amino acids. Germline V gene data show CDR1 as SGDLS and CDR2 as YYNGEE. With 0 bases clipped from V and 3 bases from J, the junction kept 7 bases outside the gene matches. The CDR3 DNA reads TGTGCCAGCAGCGTAGTCCCCGGGACAGGGCTTGGAAACACCATATATTTT. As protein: CASSVVPGTGLGNTIYF.

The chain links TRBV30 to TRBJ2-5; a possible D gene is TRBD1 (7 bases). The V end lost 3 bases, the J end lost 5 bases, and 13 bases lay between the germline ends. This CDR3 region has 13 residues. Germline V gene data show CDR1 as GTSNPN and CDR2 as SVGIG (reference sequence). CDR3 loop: CAWSRPGGETQYF. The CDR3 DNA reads TGTGCCTGGAGCCGACCAGGGGGGGAGACCCAGTACTTC.

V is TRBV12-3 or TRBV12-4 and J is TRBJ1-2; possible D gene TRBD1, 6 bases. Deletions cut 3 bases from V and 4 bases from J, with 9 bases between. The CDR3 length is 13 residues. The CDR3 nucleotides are TGTGCCAGCAGTTTCGGACAGTCCTATGGCTACACCTTC. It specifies CASSFGQSYGYTF.

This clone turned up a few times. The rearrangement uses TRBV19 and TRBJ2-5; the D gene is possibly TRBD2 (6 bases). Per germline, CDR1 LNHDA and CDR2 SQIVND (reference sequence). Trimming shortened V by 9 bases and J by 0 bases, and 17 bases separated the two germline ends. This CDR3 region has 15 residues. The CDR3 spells CASAAGTLDQETQYF. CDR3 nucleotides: TGTGCCAGCGCGGCCGGGACTTTAGACCAAGAGACCCAGTACTTC.

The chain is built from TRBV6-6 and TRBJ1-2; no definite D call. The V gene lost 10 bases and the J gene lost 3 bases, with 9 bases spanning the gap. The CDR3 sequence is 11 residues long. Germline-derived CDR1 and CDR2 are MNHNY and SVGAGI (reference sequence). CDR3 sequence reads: CANLGDYGYTF. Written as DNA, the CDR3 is TGTGCCAACCTAGGTGACTATGGCTACACCTTC.

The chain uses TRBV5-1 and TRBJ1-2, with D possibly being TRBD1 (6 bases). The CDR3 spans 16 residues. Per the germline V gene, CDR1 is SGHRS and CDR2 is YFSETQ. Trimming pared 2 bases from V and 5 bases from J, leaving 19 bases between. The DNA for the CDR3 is TGCGCCAGCAGCTTTGGGGGGGCAGCAACCCAATATGGCTACACCTTC. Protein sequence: CASSFGGAATQYGYTF. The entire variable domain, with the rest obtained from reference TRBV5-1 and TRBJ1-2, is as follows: KAGVTQTPRYLIKTRGQQVTLSCSPISGHRSVSWYQQTPGQGLQFLFEYFSETQRNKGNFPGRFSGRQFSNSRSEMNVSTLELGDSALYLCASSFGGAATQYGYTFGSGTRLTVV.

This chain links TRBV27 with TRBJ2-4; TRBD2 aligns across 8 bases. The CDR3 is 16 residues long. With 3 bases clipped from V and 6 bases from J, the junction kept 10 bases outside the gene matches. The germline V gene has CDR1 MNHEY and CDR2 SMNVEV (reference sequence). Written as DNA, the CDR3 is TGTGCCAGCAGTTTTTTAACGGGAGGGCCGGTAAACATTCAGTACTTC. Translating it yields CASSFLTGGPVNIQYF.

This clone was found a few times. This chain's CDR3 is CASRALNTEAFF. The CDR3 DNA follows: TGTGCCAGCAGAGCCTTGAACACTGAAGCTTTCTTT. This chain connects TRBV5-4 to TRBJ1-1, with D hard to call. With 5 bases removed from V and 0 bases from J, the gap between germline ends came to 5 bases. The CDR3 has 12 amino acids. Germline-derived CDR1 and CDR2 are SGHNT and YYREEE (reference sequence).

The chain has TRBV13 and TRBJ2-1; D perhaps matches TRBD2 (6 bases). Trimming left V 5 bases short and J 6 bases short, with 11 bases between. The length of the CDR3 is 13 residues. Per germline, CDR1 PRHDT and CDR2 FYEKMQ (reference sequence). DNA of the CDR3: TGTGCCAGCAGCCAGGGACTCCCCAATGAGCAGTTCTTC. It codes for CASSQGLPNEQFF. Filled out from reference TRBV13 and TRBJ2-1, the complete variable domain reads AAGVIQSPRHLIKEKRETATLKCYPIPRHDTVYWYQQGPGQDPQFLISFYEKMQSDKGSIPDRFSAQQFSDYHSELNMSSLELGDSALYFCASSQGLPNEQFFGPGTRLTVL.

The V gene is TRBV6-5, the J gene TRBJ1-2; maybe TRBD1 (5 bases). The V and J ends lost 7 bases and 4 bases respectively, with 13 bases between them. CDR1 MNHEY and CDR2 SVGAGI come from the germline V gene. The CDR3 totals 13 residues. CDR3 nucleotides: TGTGCCAGCAAATTAGGGACTGGCTATGGCTACACCTTC. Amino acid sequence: CASKLGTGYGYTF.

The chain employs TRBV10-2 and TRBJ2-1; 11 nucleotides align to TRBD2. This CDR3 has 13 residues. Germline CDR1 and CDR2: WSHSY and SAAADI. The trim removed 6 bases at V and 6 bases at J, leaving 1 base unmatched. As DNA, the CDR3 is TGCGCCAGCAGACTAGCGGGAGCCAATGAGCAGTTCTTC. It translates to CASRLAGANEQFF.

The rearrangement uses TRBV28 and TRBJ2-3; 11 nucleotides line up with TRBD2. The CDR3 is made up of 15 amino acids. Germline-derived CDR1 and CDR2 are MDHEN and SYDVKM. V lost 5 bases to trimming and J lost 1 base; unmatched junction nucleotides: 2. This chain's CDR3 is CASSGTSGGTDTQYF. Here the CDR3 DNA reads TGTGCCAGCAGTGGGACTAGCGGCGGCACAGATACGCAGTATTTT.

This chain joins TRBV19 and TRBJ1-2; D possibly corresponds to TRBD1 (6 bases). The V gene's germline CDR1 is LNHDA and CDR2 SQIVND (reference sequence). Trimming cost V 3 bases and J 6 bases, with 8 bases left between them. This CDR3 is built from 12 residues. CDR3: CASSIQGHGYTF. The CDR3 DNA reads TGTGCCAGTAGTATCCAGGGGCATGGCTACACCTTC.

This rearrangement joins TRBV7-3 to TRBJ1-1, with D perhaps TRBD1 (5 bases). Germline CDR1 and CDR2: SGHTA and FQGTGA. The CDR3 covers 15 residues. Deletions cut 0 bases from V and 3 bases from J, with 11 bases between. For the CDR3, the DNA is TGTGCCAGCAGCTTAACCATGGGGGGATACACTGAAGCTTTCTTT. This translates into CASSLTMGGYTEAFF.

This chain's CDR3 is CASGLTGTGSYTF. The CDR3 nucleotides read TGTGCTAGTGGGCTCACCGGGACAGGGTCTTACACCTTC. This chain links TRBV12-5 with TRBJ1-2, with TRBD1 matching 9 bases. Germline trimming cut 6 bases from V and 11 bases from J; bases unmatched to any gene: 10. The CDR3 is 13 amino acids. Germline V lookup: CDR1 LGHNT, CDR2 FRNRAP.